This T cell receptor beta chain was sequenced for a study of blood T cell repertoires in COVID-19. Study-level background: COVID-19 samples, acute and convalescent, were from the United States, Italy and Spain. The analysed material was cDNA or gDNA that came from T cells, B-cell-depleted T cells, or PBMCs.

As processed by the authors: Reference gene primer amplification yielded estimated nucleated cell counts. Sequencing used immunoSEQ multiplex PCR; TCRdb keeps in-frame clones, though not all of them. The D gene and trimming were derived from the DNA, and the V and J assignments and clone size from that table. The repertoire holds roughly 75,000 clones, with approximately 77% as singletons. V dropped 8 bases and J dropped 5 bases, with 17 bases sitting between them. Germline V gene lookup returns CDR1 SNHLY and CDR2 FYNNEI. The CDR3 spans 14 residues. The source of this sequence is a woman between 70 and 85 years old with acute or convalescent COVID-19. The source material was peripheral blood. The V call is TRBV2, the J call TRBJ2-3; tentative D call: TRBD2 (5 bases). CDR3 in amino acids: CASPRSGWEDTQYF. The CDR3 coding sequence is TGTGCCAGCCCCCGGTCGGGGTGGGAAGATACGCAGTATTTT. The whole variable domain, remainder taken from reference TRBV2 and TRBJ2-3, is EPEVTQTPSHQVTQMGQEVILRCVPISNHLYFYWYRQILGQKVEFLVSFYNNEISEKSEIFDDQFSVERPDGSNFTLKIRSTKLEDSAMYFCASPRSGWEDTQYFGPGTRLTVL.